What follows are 31 T cell receptor beta chains derived from one specimen sequenced in a study of T cells expressing NK-cell markers. TCRdb processed the 5' RACE reads again and assigns one entry to each CDR3 protein, with no DNA. The repertoire table contains 550,000 to 600,000 distinct CDR3 sequences. The sequencing sample was made of blood T cells: a sorted CD56 or NKG2C T cell subset, CD4+ or CD8+ T cells, or bulk PBMC T cells (not recorded which). Every receptor here comes from a man in his late teens or twenties in good health.

The V gene is TRBV20-1, the J gene TRBJ2-1; absent DNA, TCRdb's TRBD2 call cannot be checked. Germline CDR1 DFQATT, CDR2 SNEGSKA (reference sequence). The CDR3 loop spans 12 amino acids. Here the CDR3 reads CGGRRSYNEQFF.

This sequence joins TRBV24-1 and TRBJ2-1. This CDR3 spans 11 amino acids. Germline CDR1 KGHDR, CDR2 SFDVKD. CDR3: CATSNVGEQFF.

V and J are TRBV12-3 or TRBV12-4 and TRBJ1-1; TCRdb's D gene call, TRBD1, goes unchecked for lack of DNA. The CDR3 is made up of 15 amino acids. This chain's CDR3 is CASSNPTGLNTEAFF.

This chain uses TRBV7-8 with TRBJ2-2. Germline V gene data show CDR1 as SGHVS and CDR2 as FQNEAQ. This CDR3 contains 15 residues. CDR3 loop: CASSLLDLGTGELFF.

CDR3 residues: CASSQLAGGRETQYF. The rearrangement joins TRBV4-1 to TRBJ2-5; TCRdb's assignment of TRBD2 cannot be checked, as there is no DNA. This CDR3 contains 15 residues. The germline gives CDR1 MGHRA, CDR2 YSYEKL.

The V gene is TRBV20-1, the J gene TRBJ2-7; checking the TCRdb D call of TRBD1 is not possible without DNA. This CDR3 is 14 amino acids long. CDR1 DFQATT and CDR2 SNEGSKA come from the germline V gene (reference sequence). The CDR3 protein is CSATIGTGALGQYF.

The chain couples TRBV2 to TRBJ2-7; checking the TCRdb D call of TRBD1 is not possible without DNA. Looked up from germline, CDR1 is SNHLY and CDR2 is FYNNEI. The CDR3 loop spans 16 amino acids. This CDR3 reads CASHEFGDGSSYEQYF. Complete variable domain (other parts from reference TRBV2 and TRBJ2-7): EPEVTQTPSHQVTQMGQEVILRCVPISNHLYFYWYRQILGQKVEFLVSFYNNEISEKSEIFDDQFSVERPDGSNFTLKIRSTKLEDSAMYFCASHEFGDGSSYEQYFGPGTRLTVT.

V gene TRBV3-1 combines with J gene TRBJ2-1; TCRdb lists TRBD2, though no DNA is available to test this call. Looked up from germline, CDR1 is LGHDT and CDR2 is YNNKEL (reference sequence). The CDR3 totals 15 residues. This CDR3 is CASSLSGRGLGEQFF.

This rearrangement joins TRBV12-3 or TRBV12-4 to TRBJ1-2. This CDR3 comprises 15 residues. This chain's CDR3 is CASSLKLGLNYGYTF.

The chain joins TRBV7-3 to TRBJ2-1; without DNA, the TCRdb call of TRBD2 cannot be checked. Germline V lookup: CDR1 SGHTA, CDR2 FQGTGA. This CDR3 comprises 15 residues. CDR3 sequence: CASSRTGTSGSGQFF.

This chain connects TRBV2 to TRBJ2-3; TCRdb calls TRBD2, which cannot be checked without DNA. Germline V gene sequence: CDR1 SNHLY, CDR2 FYNNEI. The CDR3 has 14 amino acids. The chain's CDR3 is CATDTSGTTDTQYF.

The chain combines TRBV20-1 with TRBJ2-7. The CDR3 has 16 amino acids. Per the germline V gene, CDR1 is DFQATT and CDR2 is SNEGSKA (reference sequence). This CDR3 reads CSARAPQPSHSYEQYF.

The chain links TRBV7-3 to TRBJ2-2; TCRdb lists TRBD2, though no DNA is available to test this call. The CDR3 is made up of 16 amino acids. CDR1 SGHTA and CDR2 FQGTGA come from the germline V gene. CDR3 in amino acids: CASSLTSGLAGGELFF. Drawing the rest from reference TRBV7-3 and TRBJ2-2, the complete variable domain is GAGVSQTPSNKVTEKGKYVELRCDPISGHTALYWYRQSLGQGPEFLIYFQGTGAADDSGLPNDRFFAVRPEGSVSTLKIQRTERGDSAVYLCASSLTSGLAGGELFFGEGSRLTVL.

CDR3 protein: CASSQGLAGVGNEQFF. This chain joins TRBV14 and TRBJ2-1; the D call from TCRdb, TRBD2, cannot be confirmed without DNA. CDR1 and CDR2 (germline): SGHDN, FVKESK. The CDR3 is 16 residues long.

The V gene is TRBV15, the J gene TRBJ1-1. Germline V gene data show CDR1 as LNHNV and CDR2 as YYDKDF (reference sequence). The CDR3 length is 13 residues. The CDR3 here is CATGAERNTEAFF.

J is TRBJ2-2 and V is TRBV3-1; the D call from TCRdb, TRBD1, cannot be confirmed without DNA. Germline V lookup: CDR1 LGHDT, CDR2 YNNKEL (reference sequence). The CDR3 has 16 amino acids. The CDR3 reads CASSQGLGQGTGELFF. The complete variable domain, with remaining parts taken from reference TRBV3-1 and TRBJ2-2, reads DTAVSQTPKYLVTQMGNDKSIKCEQNLGHDTMYWYKQDSKKFLKIMFSYNNKELIINETVPNRFSPKSPDKAHLNLHINSLELGDSAVYFCASSQGLGQGTGELFFGEGSRLTVL.

The chain has TRBV9 and TRBJ2-2; as DNA is missing, the TRBD1 call by TCRdb cannot be tested. There are 16 residues in the CDR3. Germline loops: CDR1 SGDLS, CDR2 YYNGEE. CDR3 residues: CASSVRPGANTGELFF.

V and J are TRBV7-8 and TRBJ2-7; the D gene TCRdb calls, TRBD2, cannot be checked with no DNA. The germline CDR1 and CDR2 sequences are SGHVS and FQNEAQ. The CDR3 consists of 15 residues. CDR3 sequence: CASSPLSGTRYEQYF. The full variable domain, rest sourced from reference TRBV7-8 and TRBJ2-7, is GAGVSQSPRYKVAKRGQDVALRCDPISGHVSLFWYQQALGQGPEFLTYFQNEAQLDKSGLPSDRFFAERPEGSVSTLKIQRTQQEDSAVYLCASSPLSGTRYEQYFGPGTRLTVT.

The J gene is TRBJ2-1, the V gene TRBV3-1; TCRdb's D call of TRBD1 is untestable without DNA. Germline CDR1 reads LGHDT; CDR2 reads YNNKEL (reference sequence). The CDR3 is made up of 16 amino acids. CDR3 residues: CASSPSFVQGGDEQFF.

V gene TRBV20-1 combines with J gene TRBJ2-6. CDR1 and CDR2 from the germline V gene are DFQATT and SNEGSKA (reference sequence). The CDR3 sequence is 15 residues long. This CDR3 is CSAWGQSSGANVLTF.

V is TRBV20-1 and J is TRBJ2-1. The CDR3 spans 16 residues. The germline V gene has CDR1 DFQATT and CDR2 SNEGSKA (reference sequence). CDR3 amino acids: CSARDRVKLNYNEQFF.

The chain combines TRBV9 with TRBJ2-3; TCRdb lists TRBD1, though no DNA is available to test this call. The CDR3 has 15 amino acids. CDR1 is SGDLS and CDR2 is YYNGEE in the germline V gene. CDR3 sequence: CASSSPETIGDTQYF.

V gene TRBV5-4 combines with J gene TRBJ1-1; TCRdb's D call, TRBD1, is unchecked because there is no DNA. This CDR3 spans 15 amino acids. The germline V gene has CDR1 SGHNT and CDR2 YYREEE (reference sequence). CDR3: CASSPVGQVNTEAFF.

The gene calls are TRBV7-9 and TRBJ1-1; TCRdb's D gene call, TRBD1, goes unchecked for lack of DNA. The CDR3 has 15 amino acids. Germline V gene lookup returns CDR1 SEHNR and CDR2 FQNEAQ (reference sequence). CDR3 loop: CASSLGQARNTEAFF.

The chain couples TRBV20-1 to TRBJ2-7; TCRdb designates TRBD1, a call that cannot be tested without DNA. The CDR3 loop spans 16 amino acids. CDR1 DFQATT and CDR2 SNEGSKA come from the germline V gene (reference sequence). The CDR3 sequence: CSANDFREPPSYEQYF.

The rearrangement joins TRBV3-1 to TRBJ2-5; TCRdb returns TRBD2, unconfirmable since there is no DNA. The CDR3 consists of 19 residues. Germline assignment: CDR1 LGHDT and CDR2 YNNKEL (reference sequence). The CDR3 sequence is CASSQGGLAGGGVSETQYF.

This chain joins TRBV12-3 or TRBV12-4 and TRBJ2-2; the TCRdb call, TRBD1, lacks DNA for checking. This CDR3 spans 15 amino acids. The CDR3 here is CASRPQGENTGELFF.

CDR3 region: CASSEALGLAETSSYEQYF. This chain links TRBV2 with TRBJ2-7; TCRdb selects TRBD2, and the lack of DNA leaves this call unchecked. The CDR3 consists of 19 residues. Looked up from germline, CDR1 is SNHLY and CDR2 is FYNNEI.

The chain uses TRBV2 and TRBJ2-7; the TRBD1 assignment by TCRdb is unverifiable without DNA. Germline CDR1 reads SNHLY; CDR2 reads FYNNEI. This CDR3 has 13 amino acids. The chain's CDR3 is CASTTGITYEQYF. The variable domain in full, with the rest retrieved from reference TRBV2 and TRBJ2-7, is EPEVTQTPSHQVTQMGQEVILRCVPISNHLYFYWYRQILGQKVEFLVSFYNNEISEKSEIFDDQFSVERPDGSNFTLKIRSTKLEDSAMYFCASTTGITYEQYFGPGTRLTVT.

The V call is TRBV12-3 or TRBV12-4, the J call TRBJ2-5; TCRdb selects TRBD1, and the lack of DNA leaves this call unchecked. The CDR3 covers 12 residues. CDR3 residues: CASTDREETQYF.

The rearrangement links TRBV11-2 to TRBJ2-5; TCRdb's D gene call, TRBD2, goes unchecked for lack of DNA. The CDR3 runs to 16 residues. CDR1 and CDR2 from the germline V gene are SGHAT and FQNNGV. The CDR3 spells CASSFGQGGPHETQYF.